These 25 T cell receptor beta chains share one sample of origin, sequenced in a study of long-term antiretroviral therapy in people with HIV. At survey level, the immunoSEQ assay was run in its v3.0 version. Data came from immunoSEQ multiplex PCR; TCRdb stores just in-frame clones and leaves some out. This sample has 18,000 or so clones, with just under 80% found just once. The sample in question was unsorted PBMCs, obtained at the start of antiretroviral therapy, before treatment. The source is a middle-aged woman with HIV.

The chain couples TRBV6-5 to TRBJ1-5; a weak D match, TRBD1 (6 bases). CDR3 length: 13 residues. Germline V lookup: CDR1 MNHEY, CDR2 SVGAGI. Trimming pared 8 bases from V and 4 bases from J, leaving 12 bases between. CDR3 amino acids: CASRDRLNQPQHF. The CDR3 DNA reads as TGTGCCAGCCGCGACAGGTTGAATCAGCCCCAGCATTTT.

This chain links TRBV19 with TRBJ2-4; a weak D match, TRBD2 (5 bases). The CDR3 spans 17 residues. Germline assignment: CDR1 LNHDA and CDR2 SQIVND (reference sequence). V lost 4 bases to trimming and J lost 0 bases, with 16 bases between them. The CDR3 loop reads CASSTARRLLAKNIQYF. In DNA form, the CDR3 reads TGTGCCAGTAGTACCGCAAGGAGGCTTCTAGCCAAAAACATTCAGTACTTC. The full variable domain, its missing parts supplied by reference TRBV19 and TRBJ2-4, is DGGITQSPKYLFRKEGQNVTLSCEQNLNHDAMYWYRQDPGQGLRLIYYSQIVNDFQKGDIAEGYSVSREKKESFPLTVTSAQKNPTAFYLCASSTARRLLAKNIQYFGAGTRLSVL.

The V and J genes are TRBV5-1 and TRBJ2-5; D may be TRBD1 (5 bases). V lost 8 bases and J lost 4, with 21 bases in between. This CDR3 spans 15 amino acids. The germline CDR1 and CDR2 sequences are SGHRS and YFSETQ. The chain's CDR3 is CASTGKVADRETQYF. The CDR3 DNA sequence: TGCGCCAGTACAGGAAAAGTGGCGGATCGAGAGACCCAGTACTTC.

The V gene is TRBV7-9, the J gene TRBJ2-7; the D gene is possibly TRBD1 (5 bases). V was cut by 3 bases and J by 2 bases, with 11 bases left in between. This CDR3 has 14 amino acids. CDR1 is SEHNR, CDR2 FQNEAQ, per germline (reference sequence). The CDR3 loop is CASSLDIVPYEQYF. CDR3 sequence (DNA): TGTGCCAGCAGCTTGGACATTGTTCCCTACGAGCAGTACTTC. The whole variable domain, filled in from reference TRBV7-9 and TRBJ2-7, reads DTGVSQNPRHKITKRGQNVTFRCDPISEHNRLYWYRQTLGQGPEFLTYFQNEAQLEKSRLLSDRFSAERPKGSFSTLEIQRTEQGDSAMYLCASSLDIVPYEQYFGPGTRLTVT.

This clone appeared a single time. The chain joins TRBV11-2 to TRBJ2-2; 7 positions agree with TRBD1. The CDR3 length is 16 residues. From germline, CDR1 is SGHAT and CDR2 FQNNGV. Trimming at V came to 4 bases and at J to 7 bases, leaving 12 bases not matched to a gene. CDR3 protein: CASSSRGLGISGELFF. CDR3 nucleotides: TGTGCCAGCAGCTCTAGGGGGCTTGGTATTAGCGGGGAGCTGTTTTTT.

The chain is built from TRBV4-1 and TRBJ1-6; 8 nucleotides match TRBD1. V dropped 6 bases and J dropped 7; count of bases not matched to a gene: 5. The CDR3 contains 14 residues. The germline CDR1 and CDR2 sequences are MGHRA and YSYEKL. CDR3 amino acids: CASRYTGGNSPLHF. CDR3 nucleotides: TGCGCCAGCAGATATACAGGGGGAAATTCACCCCTCCACTTT.

The chain uses TRBV4-3 and TRBJ1-2; TRBD1 matches 9 bases. This CDR3 has 12 residues. The germline CDR1 and CDR2 sequences are LGHNA and YSLEER. Trimming took 5 bases from V and 7 from J; bases not matched to a gene: 2. CDR3 region: CASSSDRGGYTF. The DNA for the CDR3 is TGCGCCAGCAGCTCGGACAGGGGTGGCTACACCTTC.

J is TRBJ1-1 and V is TRBV4-3; maybe TRBD1 (6 bases). There are 15 residues in the CDR3. The V gene's germline CDR1 is LGHNA and CDR2 YSLEER. V shed 3 bases and J shed 4 bases, with 15 bases lying between them. Here the CDR3 DNA reads TGCGCCAGCAGCCAGACTACAGGGTTAGCCACTGAAGCTTTCTTT. Translating it yields CASSQTTGLATEAFF.

This chain uses TRBV10-3 with TRBJ1-6; TRBD1 aligns across 8 bases. The CDR3 has 18 residues. V was clipped by 4 bases and J by 7 bases; unmatched bases: 15. CDR1 and CDR2 (germline): ENHRY, SYGVKD. CDR3: CAISGLNKPGQENSPLHF. The CDR3, as DNA: TGTGCCATCAGTGGGCTTAACAAGCCGGGACAGGAAAATTCACCCCTCCACTTT.

The chain joins TRBV7-9 to TRBJ2-7, with a tentative D call TRBD2 (5 bases). CDR1 SEHNR and CDR2 FQNEAQ come from the germline V gene (reference sequence). V lost 4 bases and J lost 3, with 16 bases in between. The CDR3 sequence is 15 residues long. The CDR3 reads CASSSSPTGSYEQYF. The CDR3 region has the DNA TGTGCCAGCAGCTCATCACCTACGGGAAGCTACGAGCAGTACTTC.

Only a few counts were recorded for this clone. The chain is built from TRBV19 and TRBJ2-1, with D maybe TRBD1 (6 bases). CDR1 is LNHDA, CDR2 SQIVND, per germline (reference sequence). The CDR3 extends over 16 amino acids. Trimming took off 2 bases at V and 9 bases at J, with 20 bases between the two ends. The CDR3: CASSITGLTVSFEQFF. CDR3 coding DNA: TGTGCCAGTAGTATAACAGGGTTGACTGTGAGCTTTGAGCAGTTCTTC.

The chain couples TRBV30 to TRBJ2-5; weak D call: TRBD1 (8 bases). This CDR3 has 15 amino acids. Trimming took 1 base from V and 5 from J, leaving 17 bases between them. Looked up from germline, CDR1 is GTSNPN and CDR2 is SVGIG (reference sequence). This CDR3 is CAWSAQGGLRETQYF. The CDR3 DNA sequence: TGTGCCTGGAGTGCACAGGGGGGGTTGAGGGAGACCCAGTACTTC.

The chain employs TRBV28 and TRBJ2-7, with TRBD1 as a possible D gene (6 bases). This CDR3 comprises 14 residues. V dropped 2 bases and J dropped 5 bases, with 13 bases sitting between them. Looked up from germline, CDR1 is MDHEN and CDR2 is SYDVKM. The CDR3 protein is CASSLLTGRNEQYF. CDR3 nucleotides: TGTGCCAGCAGTTTACTTACAGGGCGAAACGAGCAGTACTTC.

This clone was found a few times. The CDR3 protein is CASSLSNTEAFF. The CDR3 DNA follows: TGTGCCAGCAGCTTGTCGAACACTGAAGCTTTCTTT. V usage is TRBV7-9 and J usage is TRBJ1-1; no clear D gene. CDR3 size: 12 residues. Germline CDR1 SEHNR, CDR2 FQNEAQ (reference sequence). Trimming cost V 3 bases and J 1 base, with 3 bases left between them.

The chain employs TRBV4-3 and TRBJ2-7, with 13 nucleotides matching TRBD2. Unmatched junction bases numbered 5, after V lost 0 bases and J lost 6 bases. This CDR3 spans 16 amino acids. CDR1 is LGHNA, CDR2 YSLEER, per germline. CDR3: CASSQDWTSGGGEQYF. Here the CDR3 DNA reads TGCGCCAGCAGCCAAGATTGGACTAGCGGGGGTGGCGAGCAGTACTTC.

The genes are TRBV18 and TRBJ1-5; tentative D call: TRBD1 (5 bases). V was shortened by 2 bases and J by 0 bases, with 20 bases between the two germline ends. Germline V lookup: CDR1 KGHSH, CDR2 LQKENI. The CDR3 has 19 residues. CDR3 DNA sequence: TGTGCCAGCTCACCAAGGGTCCAGGGAGTGCGGGATAGCAATCAGCCCCAGCATTTT. This translates into CASSPRVQGVRDSNQPQHF.

The chain carries TRBV4-2 and TRBJ2-1; no firm D call. Between the trimmed V and J ends, which lost 1 base and 4 bases, there was a span of 14 bases. This CDR3 region has 16 residues. The germline V gene encodes CDR1 LGHNA and CDR2 YNFKEQ. The CDR3, as DNA: TGTGCCAGCAGCCAAGGACAACATCCCTTATACAATGAGCAGTTCTTC. Its protein is CASSQGQHPLYNEQFF.

CDR3 nucleotide sequence: TGCGCCAGCAGCCAGGGTCTAGTCGAAGAGACCCAGTACTTC. It is translated as CASSQGLVEETQYF. The chain is built from TRBV4-3 and TRBJ2-5; D gene unclear. Germline-derived CDR1 and CDR2 are LGHNA and YSLEER. This CDR3 is 14 amino acids long. Trimming shortened V by 3 bases and J by 3 bases, and 11 bases separated the two germline ends.

This chain links TRBV2 with TRBJ2-7; 11 nucleotides line up with TRBD2. Germline CDR1 and CDR2: SNHLY and FYNNEI. With V trimmed by 6 bases and J by 5 bases, 12 bases remained unmatched. CDR3 length: 16 residues. The CDR3 region is CASSDTSGGRRNEQYF. DNA for the CDR3: TGTGCCAGCAGCGACACTAGCGGGGGCCGCCGGAACGAGCAGTACTTC.

V and J are TRBV15 and TRBJ2-5; D unresolved. This CDR3 contains 13 residues. Trimming took off 3 bases at V and 1 base at J, with 6 bases between the two ends. Germline values: CDR1 LNHNV, CDR2 YYDKDF (reference sequence). The CDR3 spells CATSSWAQETQYF. In nucleotides, the CDR3 is TGTGCCACCAGCAGTTGGGCCCAAGAGACCCAGTACTTC.

The chain employs TRBV5-1 and TRBJ2-1; unclear D gene. V was pared by 0 bases and J by 0 bases, with 4 bases between. The CDR3 runs 14 residues. The germline gives CDR1 SGHRS, CDR2 YFSETQ. The DNA for the CDR3 is TGCGCCAGCAGCTTGGAGAGCTCCTACAATGAGCAGTTCTTC. Translation gives CASSLESSYNEQFF.

The chain uses TRBV27 and TRBJ1-1, with no clear D. CDR3 length equals 15 residues. The V and J ends lost 5 bases and 1 base respectively, with 14 bases between them. Looked up from germline, CDR1 is MNHEY and CDR2 is SMNVEV (reference sequence). CDR3 nucleotides: TGTGCCAGCAGTGTTAAACTCTCCCGGAACACTGAAGCTTTCTTT. It translates to CASSVKLSRNTEAFF.

This clone was observed a handful of times. The chain is built from TRBV4-1 and TRBJ2-7; D is perhaps TRBD1 (5 bases). CDR3 size: 15 residues. Germline V gene data show CDR1 as MGHRA and CDR2 as YSYEKL. Deletions cut 0 bases from V and 1 base from J, with 10 bases between. CDR3 amino acids: CASSQEAQESYEQYF. The CDR3 nucleotides are TGCGCCAGCAGCCAAGAAGCACAGGAGTCCTACGAGCAGTACTTC.

This chain links TRBV5-1 with TRBJ1-1; D remains unclear. CDR1 SGHRS and CDR2 YFSETQ come from the germline V gene. There are 16 residues in the CDR3. V gave up 2 bases and J gave up 0 bases, with 14 bases separating them. CDR3 protein: CASSFAGINMNTEAFF. CDR3 coding DNA: TGCGCCAGCAGCTTCGCGGGAATAAACATGAACACTGAAGCTTTCTTT.

The CDR3 coding sequence is TGTGCCAGCTCAGGGCAGCAGAACACCGGGGAGCTGTTTTTT. Protein product: CASSGQQNTGELFF. The gene calls are TRBV18 and TRBJ2-2; D not certain. CDR1 is KGHSH and CDR2 is LQKENI in the germline V gene. CDR3 length: 14 residues. V lost 5 bases, J lost 1 base, and 8 bases lay in between.